These 2 T cell receptor beta chains share one sample of origin, sequenced in a study of blood T cell repertoires in COVID-19. Using immunoSEQ multiplex PCR, the repertoire was profiled, and TCRdb retains in-frame clones only, with some absent. The sample yields around 38,000 clones, 70% to 90% seen once. The sequencing input was peripheral blood. These receptors originate from a man in his sixties with COVID-19, enrolled during active disease.

The genes are TRBV7-9 and TRBJ1-2, with 7 nucleotides matching TRBD1. V shed 0 bases and J 0 bases; nucleotides not matched to a gene: 7. The CDR3 is 17 amino acids. Looked up from germline, CDR1 is SEHNR and CDR2 is FQNEAQ (reference sequence). The CDR3 region is CASSLALTGSPNYGYTF. The DNA for the CDR3 is TGTGCCAGCAGCTTAGCGCTGACAGGGTCACCTAACTATGGCTACACCTTC.

This clone was recorded once. CDR3 region: CASSDFQGAYNSPLHF. CDR3 coding DNA: TGTGCCAGCAGTGATTTTCAGGGTGCCTATAATTCACCCCTCCACTTT. This chain joins TRBV2 and TRBJ1-6; maybe TRBD1 (5 bases). The CDR3 is 16 residues long. Trimming took 3 bases from V and 2 from J, leaving 11 bases between them. Germline CDR1 SNHLY, CDR2 FYNNEI.